This section outlines one T cell receptor (beta chain) sequence together with its context. The data were taken from a study of blood T cell repertoires in COVID-19. Study details: Sites across the United States, Italy and Spain contributed samples from acute and convalescent COVID-19. In each case, the material was cDNA or gDNA derived from T cells, B-cell-depleted T cells, or PBMCs.

Authors' data handling: Reference gene primers were amplified, and this amplification served to estimate nucleated cell counts. Method: immunoSEQ multiplex PCR; TCRdb's copy keeps in-frame clones and lacks some. For V, J and clone size, that table is used; D and trimming come from the DNA. The sample consists of 75,000 to 90,000 clones, 90% of them appearing once. The specimen was peripheral blood. The receptor comes from a woman aged 50 to 65 in a cohort sampled during active COVID-19.

CDR3 in DNA: TGTGCCAGCAGTTTTTCCCTGGGCGATCAGCCCCAGCATTTT. Amino acids: CASSFSLGDQPQHF. The chain carries TRBV28 and TRBJ1-5; the D is unclear. The CDR3 is made up of 14 amino acids. Trimming took off 3 bases at V and 5 bases at J, with 11 bases between the two ends. The germline CDR1 and CDR2 sequences are MDHEN and SYDVKM.